What follows describes a single TCR beta chain. The sample belongs to a study of blood T cell repertoires in COVID-19. Whole-study context: Acute and convalescent COVID-19 specimens originated in the United States, Italy and Spain. The cDNA or gDNA used as material had been derived from T cells, B-cell-depleted T cells, or PBMCs.

Here immunoSEQ multiplex PCR was the method, and the copy in TCRdb shows in-frame clones only, minus some. Of over 65,000 clones listed, 80% to 85% are singletons. Germline loops: CDR1 LGHDT, CDR2 YNNKEL (reference sequence). V shed 0 bases and J shed 10 bases, with 13 bases lying between them. This CDR3 comprises 15 residues. Sequences were obtained from peripheral blood. The clonotype was recovered from a man aged 80 or over with acute or convalescent COVID-19. This chain links TRBV3-1 (or the pseudogene TRBV3-2) with TRBJ1-6; D is unclear. The CDR3 spells CASSQDLWSWSPLHF. The CDR3 DNA reads TGTGCCAGCAGCCAAGATCTCTGGAGTTGGTCACCCCTCCACTTT.